This T cell receptor beta chain was sequenced for a study of T cell responses to AZD1222 COVID-19 vaccine. Turning to this clone: What it binds is unknown.

V lost 2 bases and J lost 0, with 10 bases in between. From germline, CDR1 is SEHNR and CDR2 FQNEAQ (reference sequence). The CDR3 consists of 15 residues. Here immunoSEQ multiplex PCR was the method, and the copy in TCRdb shows in-frame clones only, minus some. Of fewer than 200,000 clones listed, approximately 92% are singletons. Study-level results: Seropositive AZD1222 recipients at baseline numbered only six or seven. Spike-specific TCR breadth and depth went up after people got two AZD1222 doses. Scientists sampled the repertoires only once the peak T cell response had passed.

J is TRBJ1-1 and V is TRBV7-9; D is unclear. The sample here was peripheral blood, taken on day 0 of AZD1222 vaccination. The receptor was derived from an adult in good health. DNA of the CDR3: TGTGCCAGCAGCTTAAGTCGGACTATGAACACTGAAGCTTTCTTT. It yields the protein CASSLSRTMNTEAFF.